The clone carrying this T cell receptor beta chain was found a few times. The data stem from a study of T cells in Graves' hyperthyroidism and ophthalmopathy. CDR1 and CDR2 (germline): DFQATT, SNEGSKA (reference sequence). This CDR3 has 12 residues. V was shortened by 3 bases and J by 3 bases, with 9 bases between the two germline ends. TCR beta CDR3 regions were amplified from RNA transcripts. The TCR CDR3 first-round RT-PCR relied on the HTBI primer set. TCRdb re-called the multiplex PCR reads through MiXCR, storing one row per CDR3 protein. The table has about 720,000 distinct CDR3 sequences, 18% seen once.

The sample comprised blood. The V gene is TRBV20-1, the J gene TRBJ2-7; D is unclear. The TCR sequence derives from a woman aged 50 to 60 with Graves' hyperthyroidism that later progressed to Graves' ophthalmopathy. The CDR3 loop is CSAREVYYEQYF. In DNA form, the CDR3 reads TGCAGTGCTAGGGAAGTCTACTACGAGCAGTACTTC.